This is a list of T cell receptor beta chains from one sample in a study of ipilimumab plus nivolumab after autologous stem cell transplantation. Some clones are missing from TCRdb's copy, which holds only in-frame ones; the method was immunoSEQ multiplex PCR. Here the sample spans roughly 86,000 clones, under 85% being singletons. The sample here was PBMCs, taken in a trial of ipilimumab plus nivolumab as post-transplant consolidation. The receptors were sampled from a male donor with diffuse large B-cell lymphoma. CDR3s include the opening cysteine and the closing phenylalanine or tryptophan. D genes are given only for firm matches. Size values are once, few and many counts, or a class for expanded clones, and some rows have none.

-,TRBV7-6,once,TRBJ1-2,CASSPRLRPPYGYTF,TGTGCCAGCAGCCCTCGGTTACGTCCGCCTTATGGCTACACCTTC
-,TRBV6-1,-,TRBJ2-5,CASSEGVEGGETQYF,TGTGCCAGCAGTGAGGGGGTCGAGGGGGGAGAGACCCAGTACTTC
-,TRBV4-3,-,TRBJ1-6,CASSQDLGSPLHF,TGCGCCAGCAGCCAAGATTTGGGTTCACCCCTCCACTTT
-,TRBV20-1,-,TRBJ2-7,CSAKDSYEQYF,TGCAGTGCAAAGGATTCCTACGAGCAGTACTTC
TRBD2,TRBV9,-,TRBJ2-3,CASSVRASGGQDTQYF,TGTGCCAGCAGCGTAAGGGCTAGCGGGGGGCAGGATACGCAGTATTTT
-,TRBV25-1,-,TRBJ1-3,CASSRPPLGNTIYF,TGTGCCAGCAGTCGGCCGCCGCTGGGAAACACCATATATTTT
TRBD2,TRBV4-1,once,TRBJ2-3,CASSAQSLAASTDTQYF,TGCGCCAGCAGCGCGCAATCACTAGCGGCGAGCACAGATACGCAGTATTTT
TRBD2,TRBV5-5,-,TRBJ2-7,CASSFDLLGGRDEQYF,TGTGCCAGCAGCTTTGATCTCTTGGGAGGGCGGGACGAGCAGTACTTC
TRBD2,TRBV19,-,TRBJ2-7,CASGGGTSYEQYF,TGTGCCAGTGGCGGGGGGACCTCCTACGAGCAGTACTTC
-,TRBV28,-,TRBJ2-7,CASSLGGAGPNEQYF,TGTGCCAGCAGTTTAGGCGGGGCAGGTCCCAACGAGCAGTACTTC
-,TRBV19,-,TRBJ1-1,CASSIGRANMNTEAFF,TGTGCCAGTAGTATCGGCAGGGCTAACATGAACACTGAAGCTTTCTTT
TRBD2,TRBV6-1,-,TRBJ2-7,CASGTASGGPYEQYF,TGTGCCAGTGGGACGGCTAGCGGGGGTCCTTACGAGCAGTACTTC
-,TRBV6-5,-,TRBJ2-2,CASKRGSTGELFF,TGTGCCAGCAAAAGGGGGTCCACCGGGGAGCTGTTTTTT
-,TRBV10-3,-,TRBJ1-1,CAIRSGMNTEAFF,TGTGCCATCAGGAGCGGTATGAACACTGAAGCTTTCTTT
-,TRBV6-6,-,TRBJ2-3,CASSGPSTDTQYF,TGTGCCAGCAGCGGGCCGAGCACAGATACGCAGTATTTT
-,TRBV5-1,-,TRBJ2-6,CASTGPSAGRANVLTF,TGCGCCAGCACTGGACCGTCTGCGGGCAGGGCCAACGTCCTGACTTTC
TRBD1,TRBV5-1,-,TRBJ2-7,CASSSATGEAYEQYF,TGCGCCAGCAGCTCGGCGACAGGGGAGGCGTACGAGCAGTACTTC
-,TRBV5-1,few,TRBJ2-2,CASSWTAHTGELFF,TGCGCCAGCAGCTGGACAGCCCACACCGGGGAGCTGTTTTTT
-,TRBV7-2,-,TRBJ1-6,CASSLDRGSGYYNSPLHF,TGTGCCAGCAGCTTAGATCGGGGTAGCGGCTACTATAATTCACCCCTCCACTTT
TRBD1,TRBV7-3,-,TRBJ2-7,CASSHSGGDYEQYF,TGTGCCAGCAGCCATTCAGGGGGTGACTACGAGCAGTACTTC
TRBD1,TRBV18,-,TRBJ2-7,CASSDGTDSYEQYF,TGTGCCAGCTCAGACGGGACAGACTCCTACGAGCAGTACTTC
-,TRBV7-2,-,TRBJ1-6,CASSLANSPLHF,TGTGCCAGCAGCTTAGCTAATTCACCCCTCCACTTT
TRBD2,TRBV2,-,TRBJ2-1,CASSETLREVQFF,TGTGCCAGCAGTGAAACTCTCCGGGAGGTGCAGTTCTTC
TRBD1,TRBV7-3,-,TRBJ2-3,CASSGTGANTDTQYF,TGTGCCAGCAGCGGCACAGGGGCAAACACAGATACGCAGTATTTT
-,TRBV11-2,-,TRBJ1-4,CASSLARSNEKLFF,TGTGCCAGCAGCTTAGCCAGGAGCAATGAAAAACTGTTTTTT
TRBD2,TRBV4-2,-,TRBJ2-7,CASSQEVFVFAGGSYEQYF,TGTGCCAGCAGCCAAGAGGTGTTCGTTTTTGCGGGGGGCTCCTACGAGCAGTACTTC
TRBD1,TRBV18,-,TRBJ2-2,CASSPPRTGNTGELFF,TGTGCCAGCTCACCACCCCGGACAGGGAACACCGGGGAGCTGTTTTTT
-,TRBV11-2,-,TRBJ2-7,CASSLGRLGTYEQYF,TGTGCCAGCAGCTTAGGGCGCCTAGGGACCTACGAGCAGTACTTC
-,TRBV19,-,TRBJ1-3,CASRTRGQGNTIYF,TGTGCCAGTAGAACAAGGGGCCAAGGAAACACCATATATTTT
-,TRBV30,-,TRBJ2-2,CAWRGSGELFF,TGTGCCTGGAGGGGATCCGGGGAGCTGTTTTTT
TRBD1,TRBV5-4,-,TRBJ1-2,CASSYGQDDGYTF,TGTGCCAGCAGCTATGGACAGGATGATGGCTACACCTTC
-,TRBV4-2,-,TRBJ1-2,CASSQAGTMNYGYTF,TGTGCCAGCAGCCAGGCCGGGACGATGAACTATGGCTACACCTTC
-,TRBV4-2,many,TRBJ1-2,CASSQALIGGAFGYTF,TGTGCCAGCAGCCAAGCCCTCATTGGAGGGGCTTTTGGCTACACCTTC
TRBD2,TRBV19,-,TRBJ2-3,CASSIDQLAGGDTQYF,TGTGCCAGTAGTATAGACCAACTAGCGGGGGGAGATACGCAGTATTTT
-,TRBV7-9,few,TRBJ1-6,CASSRDGNSPLHF,TGTGCCAGCAGCCGAGACGGGAATTCACCCCTCCACTTT